In this sample, the clone carrying this TCR beta chain turned up a few times. What it binds is not known. This specimen comes from a study of CD8+ T cells in alopecia areata. General study points: One nonresponder makes the tie between baseline CD8+ expansion and response uncertain.

V shed 5 bases and J shed 1 base, with 8 bases lying between them. The CDR3 totals 14 residues. Per the germline V gene, CDR1 is SGHVS and CDR2 is FNYEAQ. After isolation, RNA underwent reverse transcription to generate cDNA as the sequencing template. Sequencing was performed with immunoSEQ multiplex PCR; in TCRdb, only in-frame clones are kept and a portion is missing. The sample holds under 350,000 clones, 58% seen once. Treatment indicated: oral pan-JAK inhibitor, 5-10 mg twice daily. The chain links TRBV7-6 to TRBJ2-2; D gene uncertain. Sequenced here: CD4+ T cells sorted from blood, sampled at week 24, from a patient treated with tofacitinib. This receptor was identified in a human donor with alopecia areata. CDR3 amino acids: CASSQIQNTGELFF. The CDR3 bases are TGTGCCAGCAGCCAAATTCAGAACACCGGGGAGCTGTTTTTT.